Given below is one T cell receptor beta chain in context. Its antigen has not been determined. No much larger clone is present one base from it, and per-base qualities are unavailable. TCRbeta CDR3 regions were amplified from genomic DNA using the immunoSEQ Assay, a bias-controlled multiplex PCR. On the authors' methods: The number of nucleated cells in each sample was estimated by amplification of reference gene primers within the assay. To quantify the absolute abundance of each unique TCRbeta CDR3 rearrangement, sequence reads were collapsed and filtered. Productive Simpson clonality was computed per sample as the square root of Simpson's diversity index over productive rearrangements. TCRdb took this table from immuneACCESS and kept in-frame rearrangements with V and J called. Such tables lack part of the clones; where checked against another copy, unresolved V genes explain under half of the gap, and the rest is unexplained. The V and J calls and clone size are taken from that table; D and trimming were inferred from the DNA. Recorded for this sample are some 150,000 clones; roughly 90% of them occurred a single time. The ten top clones hold 8% to 11% of the sample.

The sample belongs to a study of blood T cell repertoires in COVID-19 (dated by TCRdb to the early 2020s). Regarding the study in general: Collaborator samples came from the United States, Italy and Spain and covered acute and convalescent phases of COVID-19. The dataset comprised deeply sampled blood TCRbeta repertoires from subjects exposed to, actively infected with, or recovered from COVID-19. The repertoires were released in a freely available public database meant as a resource for research on the immune response to SARS-CoV-2. Sample metadata almost always included a de-identified subject ID, COVID-19 status, age in years and sex. HLA class I and class II types, where available, came from metadata supplied by the sample provider rather than from assay-based typing. Samples were obtained from the ongoing ImmuneRACE study (first 160 participants) and from roughly 1,300 subjects provided by 6 global collaborators. The prospective study material was composed of cDNA or gDNA derived from T cells, B-cell-depleted T cells, or PBMCs. Overall study results and their limits: How much clinical and demographic metadata was included differed by source and by participant, and the metadata was provided uncurated.

There are 13 amino acids in the CDR3, from cysteine to phenylalanine inclusive. The read is trimmed to its CDR3 DNA, 39 bases read in frame from base 1. CDR1 GTSNPN and CDR2 SVGIG are derived from the germline V gene (reference sequence). V sheds 4 bases and J sheds 2 bases, leaving 10 bases between their ends. The collaborating institutions used their own protocols to collect whole blood in K2EDTA tubes. For TCRbeta analysis, collaborators shipped samples in one of three forms: frozen whole blood, isolated PBMCs, or DNA extracted from either of those sample types. This receptor chain uses TRBV30 and TRBJ2-3; TRBD2 is a possible D gene, resting on 6 matching bases. This receptor was taken from a man in his fifties with active or convalescent COVID-19. Sequenced input: peripheral blood. The CDR3 corresponds to CAWTGTVTDTQYF. The bases are TGTGCCTGGACCGGGACTGTCACAGATACGCAGTATTTT.